This passage covers 17 T cell receptor beta chains from one sample sequenced in a study of CD8+CD57+ T cells in acquired aplastic anemia. Their specific antigens are unknown. All sequencing subjects had displayed CD8+CD57+ cell expansion on flow cytometry. Notes on the study in general: Patients carried CD8+CD57+ cells that were less diverse than their total CD4+ and CD8+ pools.

According to the study, genomic DNA was the template for TCR beta VDJ and CDR3 profiling. TCRdb used MiXCR to reprocess the reads, holding one entry per CDR3 protein. The profile shows around 15,000 distinct CDR3 sequences, approximately 40% of them singletons. Sequenced material: CD8+CD57+ T cells sorted from PBMCs. The subset was: bead-enriched CD8+CD57+ effector memory T cells from SAA patients. The receptors come from a human donor with aplastic anemia.

The chain joins TRBV2 to TRBJ1-4, with D perhaps TRBD1 (5 bases). From germline, CDR1 is SNHLY and CDR2 FYNNEI. Trimming left V 6 bases short and J 0 bases short, with 8 bases between. The CDR3 covers 14 residues. For the CDR3, the DNA is TGTGCCAGCAGGTTGACAGCAACTAATGAAAAACTGTTTTTT. It yields the protein CASRLTATNEKLFF.

The chain has TRBV7-6 and TRBJ1-2; the D gene is possibly TRBD1 (6 bases). V shed 9 bases and J shed 2 bases, with 25 bases lying between them. CDR1 SGHVS and CDR2 FNYEAQ come from the germline V gene. This CDR3 spans 17 amino acids. The chain's CDR3 is CASSYRSTGGQNYGYTF. CDR3 nucleotides: TGTGCCAGTAGTTACCGGAGCACCGGGGGCCAGAACTATGGCTACACCTTC.

The chain uses TRBV10-3 and TRBJ2-5; 7 bases agree with TRBD2. This CDR3 is built from 15 residues. V lost 5 bases and J lost 6; bases outside the gene matches: 12. The germline V gene encodes CDR1 ENHRY and CDR2 SYGVKD. CDR3 amino acids: CAISTGTGGYQTQYF. CDR3 DNA sequence: TGTGCCATCAGTACCGGGACCGGGGGGTATCAGACCCAGTACTTC.

This clonotype was seen ten or more times. This chain joins TRBV20-1 and TRBJ2-7, with D perhaps matching TRBD1 (6 bases). The length of the CDR3 is 13 residues. Germline values: CDR1 DFQATT, CDR2 SNEGSKA (reference sequence). V lost 3 bases and J 7 bases, leaving 16 bases between the germline ends. This chain's CDR3 is CSASGTSLQEQYF. The CDR3 bases are TGCAGTGCTAGCGGGACAAGCCTACAAGAGCAGTACTTC.

This clonotype appeared many times. The gene calls are TRBV10-1 and TRBJ2-1, with 10 bases fitting TRBD1. The CDR3 sequence is 15 residues long. Trimming took 3 bases from V and 7 from J; bases not matched to a gene: 6. The germline gives CDR1 WNHNN, CDR2 SYGVQD (reference sequence). DNA of the CDR3: TGCGCCAGCAGTGATTCGGGACAGGGGTTGAATGAGCAGTTCTTC. This gives the protein CASSDSGQGLNEQFF.

This clonotype was observed at least ten times. The chain uses TRBV28 and TRBJ1-5; D unresolved. V lost 6 bases to trimming and J lost 10 bases, with 16 bases between them. There are 13 residues in the CDR3. The germline CDR1 and CDR2 sequences are MDHEN and SYDVKM. The CDR3 here is CASSTASSVPQHF. The CDR3 nucleotides read TGTGCCAGCAGCACCGCGTCTTCTGTCCCCCAGCATTTT.

This clonotype was found a few times. This chain joins TRBV6-2 or TRBV6-3 and TRBJ2-7, with 11 nucleotides matching TRBD2. Germline V gene sequence: CDR1 MNHEY, CDR2 SVGEGT. The CDR3 runs 14 residues. Unmatched junction bases numbered 9, after V lost 8 bases and J lost 6 bases. The CDR3 DNA reads TGTGCCAGCCAGACTAGCGGGACCTTGAGCGAGCAGTACTTC. Translating gives CASQTSGTLSEQYF.

This chain uses TRBV11-2 with TRBJ2-3; weak D call: TRBD2 (6 bases). The CDR3 is made up of 15 amino acids. Looked up from germline, CDR1 is SGHAT and CDR2 is FQNNGV. The V end was cut by 3 bases, the J end by 5 bases, with 15 bases between. The CDR3 reads CASSLLGTYGDTQYF. In DNA, the CDR3 is TGTGCCAGCAGCTTGCTAGGGACTTATGGAGATACGCAGTATTTT.

This chain links TRBV15 with TRBJ2-7; maybe TRBD1 (5 bases). The CDR3 loop spans 14 amino acids. Trimming stripped 3 bases from V and 2 bases from J, with 11 bases between. The germline CDR1 and CDR2 sequences are LNHNV and YYDKDF (reference sequence). CDR3 sequence reads: CATSSSRTTYEQYF. Written as DNA, the CDR3 is TGTGCCACCAGCAGCTCGAGGACAACCTACGAGCAGTACTTC.

V is TRBV15 and J is TRBJ2-5; 8 bases align to TRBD1. The V gene's germline CDR1 is LNHNV and CDR2 YYDKDF (reference sequence). The trim removed 3 bases at V and 3 bases at J, leaving 9 bases unmatched. CDR3 size: 16 residues. This CDR3 reads CATSSSRSGQEETQYF. CDR3 coding DNA: TGTGCCACCAGCAGCTCCAGGTCGGGACAGGAAGAGACCCAGTACTTC.

V usage is TRBV7-9 and J usage is TRBJ2-5; D is uncertain. The germline gives CDR1 SEHNR, CDR2 FQNEAQ (reference sequence). The CDR3 is 13 amino acids. V lost 5 bases and J 5 bases, leaving 12 bases between the germline ends. As DNA, the CDR3 is TGTGCCAGCAGCCCCGAGGTTTCTGAGACCCAGTACTTC. Its translation is CASSPEVSETQYF.

This chain uses TRBV10-1 with TRBJ2-1; 9 bases line up with TRBD2. The V and J ends lost 5 bases and 4 bases, in that order; junction bases with no gene match: 6. Germline V gene lookup returns CDR1 WNHNN and CDR2 SYGVQD (reference sequence). The CDR3 consists of 15 residues. This chain's CDR3 is CASSPTSGLYNEQFF. Here the CDR3 DNA reads TGCGCCAGCAGTCCAACTAGCGGGTTATACAATGAGCAGTTCTTC.

In this sample, this clonotype turned up many times. The CDR3 nucleotides are TGCGCCAGCAGCCCCCCGGACAGGGTCCGTGAGCAGTTCTTC. It translates to CASSPPDRVREQFF. V gene TRBV5-1 combines with J gene TRBJ2-1; TRBD1 matches at 8 bases. The CDR3 consists of 14 residues. Germline CDR1 reads SGHRS; CDR2 reads YFSETQ. V trimming: 4 bases; J trimming: 9 bases; junction bases outside the gene matches: 9. The variable domain in full, completed from reference TRBV5-1 and TRBJ2-1, reads KAGVTQTPRYLIKTRGQQVTLSCSPISGHRSVSWYQQTPGQGLQFLFEYFSETQRNKGNFPGRFSGRQFSNSRSEMNVSTLELGDSALYLCASSPPDRVREQFFGPGTRLTVL.

This clonotype was counted only a few times. The V call is TRBV6-4, the J call TRBJ2-1; 7 bases line up with TRBD2. The CDR3 runs to 14 residues. The germline V gene has CDR1 MRHNA and CDR2 SNTAGT. Losses at the gene ends were 2 bases for V and 7 bases for J; bases not matched to a gene: 5. The CDR3 sequence: CASSDEGGRNEQFF. The CDR3 DNA follows: TGTGCCAGCAGTGACGAGGGAGGGAGGAATGAGCAGTTCTTC.

This clonotype was found a few times. The genes are TRBV15 and TRBJ2-7; 11 nucleotides agree with TRBD1. The V and J ends lost 3 bases and 3 bases, in that order; junction bases with no gene match: 7. This CDR3 contains 16 residues. Germline CDR1 LNHNV, CDR2 YYDKDF (reference sequence). The CDR3, as DNA: TGTGCCACCAGCAGCTCCGGGACAGGGGGTCTCTACGAGCAGTACTTC. Translated, it gives CATSSSGTGGLYEQYF.

The V and J genes are TRBV24-1 and TRBJ2-7; the D gene is possibly TRBD1 (5 bases). Looked up from germline, CDR1 is KGHDR and CDR2 is SFDVKD. CDR3 length equals 15 residues. The V end lost 3 bases, the J end lost 7 bases, and 18 bases lay between the germline ends. As DNA, the CDR3 is TGTGCCACCAGTGATCCGCTGACAGCTTGTGGGGAGCAGTACTTC. Its protein is CATSDPLTACGEQYF.

The genes are TRBV5-6 and TRBJ2-1; 9 nucleotides agree with TRBD1. The CDR3 sequence is 13 residues long. Per germline, CDR1 SGHDT and CDR2 YYEEEE. With V trimmed by 5 bases and J by 7 bases, 4 bases remained unmatched. The CDR3 bases are TGTGCCAGCAGTACCGGACAGGGGAATGAGCAGTTCTTC. This gives the protein CASSTGQGNEQFF.